These 21 T cell receptor beta chains share one sample of origin, sequenced in a study of CD8+ T cells in alopecia areata. RNA extraction and reverse transcription yielded cDNA as sequencing template. Data came from immunoSEQ multiplex PCR; TCRdb stores just in-frame clones and leaves some out. In the table there are 200,000 to 250,000 clones, about 64% of which are singletons. Stated treatment: oral pan-JAK inhibitor, 5-10 mg twice daily. This material consisted of CD4+ T cells sorted from blood, taken at week 4, from a patient treated with tofacitinib. The receptors originated from a human donor with alopecia areata.

The V gene is TRBV5-1, the J gene TRBJ2-7, with a tentative D call TRBD2 (6 bases). The CDR3 contains 14 residues. In germline, CDR1 is SGHRS, CDR2 YFSETQ. V lost 4 bases, J lost 7 bases, and 18 bases lay in between. CDR3: CASSPDWVGGEQYF. The CDR3 DNA reads TGCGCCAGCAGCCCGGATTGGGTCGGGGGAGAGCAGTACTTC.

The rearrangement links TRBV25-1 to TRBJ1-6, with 8 bases matching TRBD1. The junction had 9 bases not matched to a gene; V was cut back by 4 bases and J by 10 bases. Germline V gene lookup returns CDR1 MGHDK and CDR2 SYGVNS. This CDR3 spans 15 amino acids. The CDR3 loop is CASSGGTGGRSPLHF. For the CDR3, the DNA is TGTGCCAGCAGTGGGGGGACAGGTGGCCGGTCACCCCTCCACTTT.

The V call is TRBV6-5, the J call TRBJ1-4, with unresolved D. The CDR3 is made up of 15 amino acids. Germline V gene sequence: CDR1 MNHEY, CDR2 SVGAGI. V gave up 11 bases and J gave up 8 bases, with 24 bases separating them. The chain's CDR3 is CAARSLGTLGEKLFF. As DNA, the CDR3 is TGTGCCGCTAGATCCTTGGGTACTCTAGGGGAAAAACTGTTTTTT.

The chain couples TRBV18 to TRBJ2-1, with 11 bases identical to TRBD1. The V gene end was trimmed by 4 bases and the J gene end by 5 bases; junction bases not matched to a gene: 10. CDR1 and CDR2 from the germline V gene are KGHSH and LQKENI. The CDR3 totals 17 residues. CDR3 region: CASSQTAGTGGNNEQFF. CDR3 in DNA: TGTGCCAGCTCACAAACCGCCGGGACAGGGGGGAACAATGAGCAGTTCTTC.

J is TRBJ2-7 and V is TRBV7-2; D unresolved. This CDR3 has 11 residues. CDR1 and CDR2 from the germline V gene are SGHTA and FQGNSA. Trimming shortened V by 6 bases and J by 3 bases, and 6 bases separated the two germline ends. The CDR3 DNA follows: TGTGCCAGCAGTCGTTACTACGAGCAGTACTTC. Translation gives CASSRYYEQYF.

The gene calls are TRBV2 and TRBJ2-7; D not resolved. The germline gives CDR1 SNHLY, CDR2 FYNNEI. The length of the CDR3 is 12 residues. With 3 bases removed from V and 3 bases from J, the gap between germline ends came to 6 bases. CDR3 sequence reads: CASSEGNYEQYF. The CDR3 DNA follows: TGTGCCAGCAGTGAGGGAAACTACGAGCAGTACTTC.

This clone was detected a few times. The chain couples TRBV18 to TRBJ1-2; D gene unclear. Between the trimmed V and J ends, which lost 2 bases and 7 bases, there was a span of 11 bases. Germline V gene lookup returns CDR1 KGHSH and CDR2 LQKENI. This CDR3 spans 13 amino acids. The CDR3, as DNA: TGTGCCAGCTCACCATCCGATACCCGTGGCTACACCTTC. It encodes CASSPSDTRGYTF.

This chain joins TRBV9 and TRBJ1-2, with 11 bases identical to TRBD1. CDR1 and CDR2 (germline): SGDLS, YYNGEE. The CDR3 extends over 14 amino acids. The V gene end was trimmed by 4 bases and the J gene end by 4 bases; junction bases not matched to a gene: 3. The CDR3 DNA sequence: TGTGCCAGCAGCCTCGGACAGGGGGCCTATGGCTACACCTTC. Translation gives CASSLGQGAYGYTF.

This chain links TRBV7-2 with TRBJ2-3; D not certain. The V end lost 3 bases, the J end lost 10 bases, and 11 bases lay between the germline ends. This CDR3 is built from 12 residues. The germline V gene encodes CDR1 SGHTA and CDR2 FQGNSA. In DNA, the CDR3 is TGTGCCAGCAGCTTCGGCCCCGAGGCGCAGTATTTT. Translated: CASSFGPEAQYF.

The rearrangement links TRBV7-2 to TRBJ2-7, with 11 bases identical to TRBD2. V lost 5 bases and J lost 2; bases outside the gene matches: 5. There are 15 residues in the CDR3. The germline CDR1 and CDR2 sequences are SGHTA and FQGNSA. The CDR3 protein is CASSPTSGVAYEQYF. CDR3 sequence (DNA): TGTGCCAGCAGCCCGACTAGCGGGGTAGCCTACGAGCAGTACTTC. The whole variable domain, filled in from reference TRBV7-2 and TRBJ2-7, reads GAGVSQSPSNKVTEKGKDVELRCDPISGHTALYWYRQSLGQGLEFLIYFQGNSAPDKSGLPSDRFSAERTGGSVSTLTIQRTQQEDSAVYLCASSPTSGVAYEQYFGPGTRLTVT.

The chain links TRBV19 to TRBJ2-2, with a possible D match to TRBD2 (6 bases). The germline V gene has CDR1 LNHDA and CDR2 SQIVND (reference sequence). The germline V and J ends were trimmed by 8 bases and 0 bases, with 13 bases remaining between them. The CDR3 loop spans 15 amino acids. CDR3 nucleotides: TGTGCCAGTTGCCCGGGGGACCCGAACACCGGGGAGCTGTTTTTT. Protein sequence: CASCPGDPNTGELFF.

The genes are TRBV7-9 and TRBJ2-6; 8 nucleotides align to TRBD1. The CDR3 spans 17 residues. J gave up 0 bases and V 7 bases, and 8 bases lay outside the gene matches. Germline V gives CDR1 SEHNR, CDR2 FQNEAQ (reference sequence). CDR3 residues: CASTVGTGLSGANVLTF. The CDR3 nucleotides are TGTGCCAGCACCGTCGGGACAGGTCTCTCTGGGGCCAACGTCCTGACTTTC.

The chain combines TRBV5-1 with TRBJ2-1, with TRBD1 matching over 7 bases. This CDR3 contains 14 residues. CDR1 and CDR2 from the germline V gene are SGHRS and YFSETQ. V was clipped by 0 bases and J by 3 bases; unmatched bases: 0. The CDR3 coding sequence is TGCGCCAGCAGCTTGGGGGACAGCTACAATGAGCAGTTCTTC. It translates to CASSLGDSYNEQFF.

The chain combines TRBV4-3 with TRBJ2-3, with D maybe TRBD2 (7 bases). This CDR3 has 17 residues. Trimming pared 1 base from V and 2 bases from J, leaving 16 bases between. Germline V gives CDR1 LGHNA, CDR2 YSLEER. The CDR3 bases are TGCGCCAGCAGCCAAGGCGAGGCGGGGGCGTTCACAGATACGCAGTATTTT. This translates into CASSQGEAGAFTDTQYF.

This clone showed up just once. The chain has TRBV7-9 and TRBJ1-5; the D gene is possibly TRBD1 (5 bases). V was cut by 1 base and J by 7 bases, with 11 bases left in between. The CDR3 is 14 amino acids. Germline-derived CDR1 and CDR2 are SEHNR and FQNEAQ (reference sequence). The CDR3 loop is CASSLERGNQPQHF. The CDR3 DNA reads as TGTGCCAGCAGCTTAGAGAGGGGTAACCAGCCCCAGCATTTT.

V is TRBV29-1 and J is TRBJ1-1, with 7 positions matching TRBD1. Germline-derived CDR1 and CDR2 are SQVTM and ANQGSEA. V gave up 5 bases and J gave up 1 base; unmatched junction bases: 10. This CDR3 contains 15 residues. CDR3 bases: TGCAGCGTTTATAGTCCCAGGGGGGGGAACACTGAAGCTTTCTTT. Its translation: CSVYSPRGGNTEAFF.

The V and J genes are TRBV30 and TRBJ1-1, with TRBD1 identical over 7 bases. Looked up from germline, CDR1 is GTSNPN and CDR2 is SVGIG (reference sequence). Losses at the gene ends were 3 bases for V and 0 bases for J; bases not matched to a gene: 1. The CDR3 loop spans 13 amino acids. DNA of the CDR3: TGTGCCTGGAGGGGACAGATGAACACTGAAGCTTTCTTT. Its protein is CAWRGQMNTEAFF. The full variable domain, rest sourced from reference TRBV30 and TRBJ1-1, is SQTIHQWPATLVQPVGSPLSLECTVEGTSNPNLYWYRQAAGRGLQLLFYSVGIGQISSEVPQNLSASRPQDRQFILSSKKLLLSDSGFYLCAWRGQMNTEAFFGQGTRLTVV.

This rearrangement joins TRBV6-5 to TRBJ2-7; 7 nucleotides line up with TRBD1. Germline trimming cut 2 bases from V and 5 bases from J; bases unmatched to any gene: 3. The CDR3 consists of 13 residues. Germline assignment: CDR1 MNHEY and CDR2 SVGAGI. CDR3 DNA: TGTGCCAGCAGTTACGGGACAGCTGACGAGCAGTACTTC. Translation: CASSYGTADEQYF.

The V call is TRBV9, the J call TRBJ1-1, with D maybe TRBD1 (5 bases). Per germline, CDR1 SGDLS and CDR2 YYNGEE. CDR3 length equals 14 residues. The ends were cut back, 2 bases at V and 3 bases at J, with 11 bases in the middle. The CDR3 loop is CASSVTTGHTEAFF. CDR3 nucleotides: TGTGCCAGCAGCGTGACGACGGGACACACTGAAGCTTTCTTT.

V gene TRBV2 combines with J gene TRBJ1-6; tentatively, D is TRBD1 (6 bases). Trimming took off 9 bases at V and 6 bases at J, with 12 bases between the two ends. Germline CDR1 is SNHLY and CDR2 is FYNNEI. The CDR3 is made up of 13 amino acids. CDR3 region: CASLRDTNSPLHF. The CDR3 DNA follows: TGTGCCAGTCTCAGGGACACTAATTCACCCCTCCACTTT.

This clone was seen only a few times. V usage is TRBV7-2 and J usage is TRBJ1-1; no reliable D call. The germline gives CDR1 SGHTA, CDR2 FQGNSA. The CDR3 sequence is 14 residues long. V lost 4 bases to trimming and J lost 0 bases, with 9 bases between them. CDR3 loop: CASSSRRLNTEAFF. CDR3 sequence (DNA): TGTGCCAGCAGCTCTAGACGGTTGAACACTGAAGCTTTCTTT.